This T cell receptor (beta chain) was recorded in a study of chemoradiotherapy in HPV16-positive cancers. As for the study in general: Candidate HPV-specific clones and shared TCR motifs came from two HPV16-positive patients. Study observations and caveats: During treatment, candidate HPV-specific clones and E7-related motifs expanded in tumor. HPV-specific T cells were functionally defined from only a couple of HPV16-positive patients. In HPV16-positive patients, HPV-responsive T-cell expansion tracked better recurrence-free survival.

In regard to this clone: Its antigen is unknown.

TCRdb's copy holds only in-frame clones and misses some; the assay was immunoSEQ multiplex PCR. This sample yields 6,600 or so clones, of which around 86% are seen a single time; 2% to 3% belongs to the top ten. CDR1 is LGHNA and CDR2 is YSLEER in the germline V gene. The length of the CDR3 is 16 residues. Trimming shortened V by 0 bases and J by 4 bases, and 16 bases separated the two germline ends. The chain couples TRBV4-3 to TRBJ2-7; tentatively, D is TRBD1 (6 bases). Specimen: tumor tissue, collected from a patient who underwent chemoradiotherapy. This receptor was taken from a human donor with HPV-associated anogenital cancer. The DNA of the CDR3 is TGCGCCAGCAGCCAAGATTCAGGGGAGTTCGGGTACGAGCAGTACTTC. Protein product: CASSQDSGEFGYEQYF.